The 10 T cell receptor beta chains presented below share a single source sample, sequenced in a study of T cells after somatic rescue of genetic block. The repertoire was sequenced with immunoSEQ multiplex PCR; TCRdb's copy has only in-frame clones and lacks some. The table lists 45,000 to 70,000 clones, about 96% of them singletons. The sequenced sample was peripheral blood mononuclear cells (PBMCs). All receptors derive from a child younger than two.

This chain connects TRBV2 to TRBJ2-7; the match to TRBD2 covers 12 bases. Germline V lookup: CDR1 SNHLY, CDR2 FYNNEI. The CDR3 spans 15 residues. V was clipped by 6 bases and J by 4 bases; unmatched bases: 7. Written as DNA, the CDR3 is TGTGCCAGCAGCCCCCCTAGCGGGAGGGGGTACGAGCAGTACTTC. Protein: CASSPPSGRGYEQYF.

The chain combines TRBV10-3 with TRBJ1-2; D not certain. The CDR3 extends over 10 amino acids. The V and J ends lost 6 bases and 2 bases respectively, with 1 base between them. Germline V gene sequence: CDR1 ENHRY, CDR2 SYGVKD. The CDR3 reads CAIRNYGYTF. As DNA, the CDR3 is TGTGCCATCAGGAACTATGGCTACACCTTC.

V is TRBV2 and J is TRBJ2-3, with 9 bases matching TRBD2. The germline V gene has CDR1 SNHLY and CDR2 FYNNEI. The CDR3 has 14 amino acids. With V trimmed by 7 bases and J by 4 bases, 6 bases remained unmatched. The CDR3 spells CASNGREGPDTQYF. The DNA for the CDR3 is TGTGCCAGCAACGGGCGGGAGGGCCCAGATACGCAGTATTTT. Looking up the rest from reference TRBV2 and TRBJ2-3 gives the full variable domain: EPEVTQTPSHQVTQMGQEVILRCVPISNHLYFYWYRQILGQKVEFLVSFYNNEISEKSEIFDDQFSVERPDGSNFTLKIRSTKLEDSAMYFCASNGREGPDTQYFGPGTRLTVL.

The rearrangement uses TRBV5-1 and TRBJ2-7, with 7 bases fitting TRBD1. J lost 6 bases, V lost 0 bases, and 3 bases had no gene match. The CDR3 is 13 amino acids. Germline values: CDR1 SGHRS, CDR2 YFSETQ. Written as DNA, the CDR3 is TGCGCCAGCAGCTTGGCGTCAGGGGGCGAGCAGTACTTC. Translating it yields CASSLASGGEQYF. The complete variable domain, with remaining parts taken from reference TRBV5-1 and TRBJ2-7, reads KAGVTQTPRYLIKTRGQQVTLSCSPISGHRSVSWYQQTPGQGLQFLFEYFSETQRNKGNFPGRFSGRQFSNSRSEMNVSTLELGDSALYLCASSLASGGEQYFGPGTRLTVT.

The rearrangement links TRBV7-2 to TRBJ2-5; 11 nucleotides agree with TRBD2. Germline-derived CDR1 and CDR2 are SGHTA and FQGNSA. The CDR3 contains 15 residues. Trimming at V came to 1 base and at J to 4 bases, leaving 2 bases not matched to a gene. CDR3 in DNA: TGTGCCAGCAGCTTAGGACTAGCGGGACGAGAGACCCAGTACTTC. It yields the protein CASSLGLAGRETQYF.

The V gene is TRBV21-1, the J gene TRBJ2-5; the table's D call, TRBD2, was not checked against the DNA. TRBV21-1 is termed a pseudogene. The CDR3 spans 13 residues. CDR3 in amino acids: CASSKGTRETQYF. CDR3 DNA: TGTGCCAGCAGCAAAGGGACTAGAGAGACCCAGTACTTC.

The rearrangement joins TRBV27 to TRBJ1-6, with D possibly TRBD1 on 5 matching bases. Looked up from germline, CDR1 is MNHEY and CDR2 is SMNVEV (reference sequence). The CDR3 runs 14 residues. Trimming removed 6 bases at V and 6 bases at J, with 12 bases between. In DNA form, the CDR3 reads TGTGCCAGCAGCTCGGGGCGCCCTAATTCACCCCTCCACTTT. Its translation: CASSSGRPNSPLHF.

This chain joins TRBV29-1 and TRBJ1-1, with D perhaps matching TRBD1 (5 bases). Germline V gene sequence: CDR1 SQVTM, CDR2 ANQGSEA. The CDR3 runs 12 residues. Deletions cut 5 bases from V and 6 bases from J, with 13 bases between. CDR3 coding DNA: TGCAGCGTTCGGGGCCAGGAGGCTGAAGCTTTCTTT. This codes for CSVRGQEAEAFF.

The chain has TRBV29-1 and TRBJ1-1; no clear D. The CDR3 has 13 residues. Germline assignment: CDR1 SQVTM and CDR2 ANQGSEA. The V end lost 3 bases, the J end lost 5 bases, and 13 bases lay between the germline ends. CDR3 coding DNA: TGCAGCGTTGAGCGGGGAGGGAAGACTGAAGCTTTCTTT. Amino acid sequence: CSVERGGKTEAFF.

The V and J genes are TRBV25-1 and TRBJ1-2, with TRBD1 matching 10 bases. With V trimmed by 3 bases and J by 8 bases, 9 bases remained unmatched. This CDR3 is 15 amino acids long. The germline V gene has CDR1 MGHDK and CDR2 SYGVNS. The CDR3 sequence: CASSDYPTGGGGYTF. The DNA of the CDR3 is TGTGCCAGCAGTGATTATCCGACAGGGGGCGGAGGCTACACCTTC.